This T cell receptor (beta chain) derives from a study of T cells in Graves' hyperthyroidism and ophthalmopathy. RNA transcripts provided the source from which TCR beta CDR3 regions were amplified. HTBI primers were employed in a first-round RT-PCR of the TCR CDR3. A single record per CDR3 protein comes from TCRdb applying MiXCR to the multiplex PCR reads. The sample records roughly 580,000 distinct CDR3 sequences, 35% to 55% being singletons. This CDR3 has 14 amino acids. Trimming removed 3 bases from V and 14 bases from J, with 20 bases in between. The germline V gene has CDR1 ENHRY and CDR2 SYGVKD.

Specimen: peripheral blood or thyroid tissue (not recorded which). V gene TRBV10-3 combines with J gene TRBJ1-5; D perhaps matches TRBD1 (5 bases). This receptor was identified in a woman aged 18-29 years with Graves' hyperthyroidism. CDR3 nucleotides: TGTGCCATCAGTGATACCCGCCTGACAGCCTACGAGCATTTT. Its protein is CAISDTRLTAYEHF.